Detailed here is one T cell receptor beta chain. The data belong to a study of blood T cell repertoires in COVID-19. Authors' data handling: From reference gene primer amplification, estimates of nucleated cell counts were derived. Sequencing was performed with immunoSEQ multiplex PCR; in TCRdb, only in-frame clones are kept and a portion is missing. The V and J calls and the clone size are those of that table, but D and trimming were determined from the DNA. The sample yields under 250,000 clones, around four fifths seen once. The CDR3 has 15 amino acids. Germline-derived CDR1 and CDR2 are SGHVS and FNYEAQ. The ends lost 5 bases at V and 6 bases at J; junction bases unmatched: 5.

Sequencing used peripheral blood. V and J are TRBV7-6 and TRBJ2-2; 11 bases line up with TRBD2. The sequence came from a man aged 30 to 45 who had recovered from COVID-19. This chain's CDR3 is CASSVSGGAAGELFF. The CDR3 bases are TGTGCCAGCAGCGTTAGCGGGGGGGCTGCCGGGGAGCTGTTTTTT.